This T cell receptor (beta chain) was recovered during a study of blood T cell repertoires in COVID-19. Overall study: Both acute and convalescent COVID-19 samples were obtained from the United States, Italy and Spain. Sample material is recorded as cDNA or gDNA derived from T cells, B-cell-depleted T cells, or PBMCs.

CDR1 is MDHEN, CDR2 SYDVKM, per germline. CDR3 size: 14 residues. The J segment lost 1 base and the V segment lost 4 bases, leaving 3 bases of the junction unmatched. In the authors' methods: Amplifying reference gene primers gave estimates of nucleated cell counts. Sequenced by immunoSEQ multiplex PCR; TCRdb stores in-frame clones only, minus some. V and J calls and clone size are those listed in that table; D and trimming were worked out from the DNA. The table records roughly 210,000 clones, approximately 90% of them present only once. The sequence was collected from a man between 65 and 85 years old with acute or convalescent COVID-19. The chain joins TRBV28 to TRBJ1-2, with 7 nucleotides matching TRBD1. Sequences were obtained from peripheral blood. CDR3 nucleotides: TGTGCCAGCAGTTCAACAGGGGATAACTATGGCTACACCTTC. Translating it yields CASSSTGDNYGYTF.